This T cell receptor beta chain was recorded in a study of shared T cell receptors in the human thymus. Using immunoSEQ multiplex PCR, the repertoire was profiled, and TCRdb retains in-frame clones only, with some absent. This sample has some 700,000 clones, with approximately 83% found just once. The CDR3 length is 17 residues. Trimming removed 6 bases from V and 4 bases from J; junction bases left unmatched: 16. The germline CDR1 and CDR2 sequences are SGHTS and YDEGEE. This same sample was also taken into another study, of human thymus T cells. That work states: It was healthy Finnish infants having corrective surgery for congenital heart defects who were the donors. Thymus specimens were resections from corrective heart surgery. Thymic as well as blood repertoires seemed to favor certain V and J genes unevenly. Thymic repertoires from unrelated individuals overlapped highly, related research reported.

The chain is built from TRBV5-8 and TRBJ1-2, with TRBD1 matching 9 bases. The clonotype was recovered from a girl under three years old with a congenital heart defect. Sequencing used thymocytes. As DNA, the CDR3 is TGTGCCAGCAAACGGTGGAGGGGGACAGGGTTGGGCTATGGCTACACCTTC. Protein sequence: CASKRWRGTGLGYGYTF. Full variable domain (outside the CDR3, taken from reference TRBV5-8 and TRBJ1-2): EAGVTQSPTHLIKTRGQQATLRCSPISGHTSVYWYQQALGLGLQFLLWYDEGEERNRGNFPPRFSGRQFPNYSSELNVNALELEDSALYLCASKRWRGTGLGYGYTFGSGTRLTVV.